This passage covers 28 T cell receptor beta chains from one sample sequenced in a study of T cell responses to AZD1222 COVID-19 vaccine. This table comes from immunoSEQ multiplex PCR, and its TCRdb copy is limited to in-frame clones, with some not included. The sample consists of 130,000 to 150,000 clones, just over 90% of them appearing once. The sample here was peripheral blood, taken on day 0 of AZD1222 vaccination. These receptors all come from an adult in good health.

V gene TRBV4-1 combines with J gene TRBJ2-7; D is uncertain. The germline V gene has CDR1 MGHRA and CDR2 YSYEKL. V was pared by 0 bases and J by 0 bases, with 6 bases between. The CDR3 length is 14 residues. The CDR3 reads CASSQDPSSYEQYF. DNA for the CDR3: TGCGCCAGCAGCCAAGACCCTAGCTCCTACGAGCAGTACTTC.

As DNA, the CDR3 is TGTGCCAGCAGCCCAGGTGGGCCTGTGAAGACCCAGTACTTC. It is translated as CASSPGGPVKTQYF. The chain links TRBV2 to TRBJ2-5; D call uncertain. The germline V gene encodes CDR1 SNHLY and CDR2 FYNNEI. This CDR3 comprises 14 residues. Between the trimmed V and J ends, which lost 6 bases and 6 bases, there was a span of 17 bases.

The genes are TRBV19 and TRBJ2-3; D unclear. V lost 2 bases and J lost 4, with 13 bases in between. This CDR3 is 15 amino acids long. Germline-derived CDR1 and CDR2 are LNHDA and SQIVND (reference sequence). CDR3 coding DNA: TGTGCCAGTAGTATACAGCAGAGCCCCCCAGATACGCAGTATTTT. Its translation: CASSIQQSPPDTQYF.

The chain couples TRBV29-1 to TRBJ1-2; TRBD1 agrees at 8 bases. V gave up 6 bases and J gave up 4 bases; unmatched junction bases: 7. Per germline, CDR1 SQVTM and CDR2 ANQGSEA. The CDR3 runs to 13 residues. The DNA for the CDR3 is TGCAGCGTGGGGACAGGACAAGGCTATGGCTACACCTTC. It specifies CSVGTGQGYGYTF.

The chain uses TRBV3-1 (or the pseudogene TRBV3-2) and TRBJ2-4; D is unresolved. V was clipped by 5 bases and J by 4 bases, with 21 bases between them. The germline CDR1 and CDR2 sequences are LGHDT and YNNKEL (reference sequence). The CDR3 runs to 17 residues. CDR3 in amino acids: CASSKRDPFERKNIQYF. The CDR3 nucleotides are TGTGCCAGCAGCAAAAGGGATCCATTTGAAAGAAAAAACATTCAGTACTTC.

V gene TRBV29-1 combines with J gene TRBJ2-2; 8 bases match TRBD2. Germline values: CDR1 SQVTM, CDR2 ANQGSEA. This CDR3 comprises 15 residues. The V gene end was trimmed by 4 bases and the J gene end by 2 bases; junction bases not matched to a gene: 6. CDR3 bases: TGCAGCGTTGGCGTACGGGGGGGCAACACCGGGGAGCTGTTTTTT. It encodes CSVGVRGGNTGELFF.

This chain links TRBV7-2 with TRBJ1-2; TRBD1 matches at 9 bases. Unmatched junction bases numbered 10, after V lost 4 bases and J lost 4 bases. CDR1 and CDR2 (germline): SGHTA, FQGNSA. The CDR3 contains 16 residues. CDR3 coding DNA: TGTGCCAGCAGCTCCCCGGGACAGGGAAAGGGCTATGGCTACACCTTC. Its translation is CASSSPGQGKGYGYTF.

This chain joins TRBV18 and TRBJ1-6; perhaps TRBD1 as D (5 bases). The CDR3 contains 14 residues. V was clipped by 3 bases and J by 9 bases, with 12 bases between them. Germline lookup yields CDR1 KGHSH and CDR2 LQKENI. For the CDR3, the DNA is TGTGCCAGCTCACCTGAGAGGGGAGCTTCACCCCTCCACTTT. Translated: CASSPERGASPLHF.

The chain combines TRBV5-5 with TRBJ1-1, with 7 bases matching TRBD1. CDR3 length: 15 amino acids. The germline gives CDR1 SGHKS, CDR2 YYEKEE (reference sequence). V gave up 0 bases and J gave up 5 bases; unmatched junction bases: 7. The CDR3 is CASSLETGMWTEAFF. For the CDR3, the DNA is TGTGCCAGCAGCTTGGAGACAGGGATGTGGACTGAAGCTTTCTTT.

V and J are TRBV7-8 and TRBJ1-1; D remains ambiguous. Germline V gene data show CDR1 as SGHVS and CDR2 as FQNEAQ. CDR3 length: 13 residues. Trimming took off 6 bases at V and 0 bases at J, with 8 bases between the two ends. CDR3 nucleotide sequence: TGTGCCAGCAGTGACGGGTTGAACACTGAAGCTTTCTTT. As protein: CASSDGLNTEAFF.

This clone was picked up many times. This chain uses TRBV13 with TRBJ1-6, with D unclear. The CDR3 covers 14 residues. Trimming removed 0 bases from V and 6 bases from J, with 6 bases in between. Germline-derived CDR1 and CDR2 are PRHDT and FYEKMQ (reference sequence). In DNA form, the CDR3 reads TGTGCCAGCAGCTTAGGGACGTCTAATTCACCCCTCCACTTT. Protein: CASSLGTSNSPLHF.

The V call is TRBV3-1 (or the pseudogene TRBV3-2), the J call TRBJ1-1; TRBD1 might be the D (5 bases). Germline lookup yields CDR1 LGHDT and CDR2 YNNKEL (reference sequence). The CDR3 contains 13 residues. V was pared by 4 bases and J by 3 bases, with 9 bases between. CDR3 nucleotides: TGTGCCAGCAGCCCTTGGGGGGACACTGAAGCTTTCTTT. Residues: CASSPWGDTEAFF.

This rearrangement joins TRBV9 to TRBJ2-3, with 12 bases identical to TRBD2. V trimming: 0 bases; J trimming: 6 bases; junction bases outside the gene matches: 5. This CDR3 spans 16 amino acids. CDR1 is SGDLS and CDR2 is YYNGEE in the germline V gene. The CDR3 loop reads CASSVASGRVQDTQYF. DNA for the CDR3: TGTGCCAGCAGCGTAGCTAGCGGGAGGGTTCAGGATACGCAGTATTTT.

The chain has TRBV3-1 (or the pseudogene TRBV3-2) and TRBJ2-7, with 8 bases matching TRBD2. Per germline, CDR1 LGHDT and CDR2 YNNKEL (reference sequence). The V segment lost 7 bases and the J segment 6 bases; nucleotides outside the gene matches: 14. The CDR3 extends over 15 amino acids. The CDR3 DNA reads TGTGCCAGCAACAACCTCGGGACTAGTCGAGCCGAGCAGTACTTC. Its protein product is CASNNLGTSRAEQYF.

The chain links TRBV2 to TRBJ1-1; D is unclear. This CDR3 contains 14 residues. Trimming cost V 1 base and J 5 bases, with 11 bases left between them. From germline, CDR1 is SNHLY and CDR2 FYNNEI. CDR3 sequence: CASSEVFSGTEAFF. DNA of the CDR3: TGTGCCAGCAGTGAAGTTTTTTCCGGGACTGAAGCTTTCTTT.

This sequence joins TRBV27 and TRBJ2-3, with 14 bases matching TRBD2. J gave up 5 bases and V 2 bases, and 3 bases lay outside the gene matches. This CDR3 has 16 amino acids. The germline CDR1 and CDR2 sequences are MNHEY and SMNVEV (reference sequence). CDR3 sequence (DNA): TGTGCCAGCAGTTTAGGACTAGCGGGAGGACAAGATACGCAGTATTTT. Protein: CASSLGLAGGQDTQYF.

This chain connects TRBV5-6 to TRBJ2-5; 8 bases map to TRBD2. Germline assignment: CDR1 SGHDT and CDR2 YYEEEE. This CDR3 has 14 amino acids. The ends lost 4 bases at V and 4 bases at J; junction bases unmatched: 6. Here the CDR3 reads CASSASGSRETQYF. Written as DNA, the CDR3 is TGTGCCAGCAGCGCAAGCGGGAGTAGAGAGACCCAGTACTTC.

This clone appeared once. This sample includes further DNA sequences coding for the same CDR3. CDR3 region: CASSLSMNTEAFF. The CDR3, as DNA: TGCGCCAGCAGCTTGAGTATGAACACTGAAGCTTTCTTT. This chain joins TRBV5-1 and TRBJ1-1, with D uncertain. This CDR3 is 13 amino acids long. The V end lost 1 base, the J end lost 0 bases, and 4 bases lay between the germline ends. The germline gives CDR1 SGHRS, CDR2 YFSETQ.

The chain carries TRBV11-3 and TRBJ1-1, with D possibly being TRBD1 (6 bases). This CDR3 is built from 14 residues. V lost 3 bases to trimming and J lost 3 bases, with 11 bases between them. Germline CDR1 is SGHNT and CDR2 is YENEEA. CDR3 in amino acids: CASSFRGSDTEAFF. In DNA form, the CDR3 reads TGTGCCAGCAGCTTCAGGGGTTCGGACACTGAAGCTTTCTTT.

V is TRBV11-2 and J is TRBJ1-2; a possible D gene is TRBD1 (5 bases). The CDR3 spans 12 residues. Germline V gene data show CDR1 as SGHAT and CDR2 as FQNNGV. V was shortened by 1 base and J by 6 bases, with 6 bases between the two germline ends. CDR3 DNA sequence: TGTGCCAGCAGCTTAGGGGGGAATGGCTACACCTTC. It yields the protein CASSLGGNGYTF.

V usage is TRBV11-3 and J usage is TRBJ2-7, with no clear D. CDR1 is SGHNT, CDR2 YENEEA, per germline. Trimming removed 5 bases from V and 2 bases from J, with 13 bases in between. The CDR3 loop spans 14 amino acids. DNA for the CDR3: TGTGCCAGCAGCCTACCTGGACGGACCTACGAGCAGTACTTC. It yields the protein CASSLPGRTYEQYF. Drawing the rest from reference TRBV11-3 and TRBJ2-7, the complete variable domain is EAGVVQSPRYKIIEKKQPVAFWCNPISGHNTLYWYLQNLGQGPELLIRYENEEAVDDSQLPKDRFSAERLKGVDSTLKIQPAELGDSAVYLCASSLPGRTYEQYFGPGTRLTVT.

Concerning this clone itself: Other nucleotide sequences in the sample specify the same CDR3. The chain joins TRBV5-1 to TRBJ1-1; D call uncertain. V was shortened by 0 bases and J by 0 bases, with 3 bases between the two germline ends. From germline, CDR1 is SGHRS and CDR2 YFSETQ. CDR3 size: 13 residues. The CDR3 reads CASSLGVNTEAFF. The CDR3 DNA is TGCGCCAGCAGCTTGGGCGTGAACACTGAAGCTTTCTTT.

This clone was detected once. The chain links TRBV29-1 to TRBJ1-4, with D unclear. The CDR3 runs to 13 residues. Germline V gene data show CDR1 as SQVTM and CDR2 as ANQGSEA. Trimming shortened V by 6 bases and J by 8 bases, and 16 bases separated the two germline ends. CDR3 DNA sequence: TGCAGCGTCGAGAGTGGGCCGGGCGAAAAACTGTTTTTT. Amino acids: CSVESGPGEKLFF. Filled out from reference TRBV29-1 and TRBJ1-4, the complete variable domain reads SAVISQKPSRDICQRGTSLTIQCQVDSQVTMMFWYRQQPGQSLTLIATANQGSEATYESGFVIDKFPISRPNLTFSTLTVSNMSPEDSSIYLCSVESGPGEKLFFGSGTQLSVL.

The rearrangement joins TRBV5-8 to TRBJ1-4, with 8 nucleotides matching TRBD1. Germline trimming cut 3 bases from V and 7 bases from J; bases unmatched to any gene: 5. The germline V gene has CDR1 SGHTS and CDR2 YDEGEE. CDR3 size: 14 residues. In DNA form, the CDR3 reads TGTGCCAGCAGCTCGGACAGGGCTACTGAAAAACTGTTTTTT. It is translated as CASSSDRATEKLFF.

The V call is TRBV5-1, the J call TRBJ2-5; D is tentatively TRBD1 or TRBD2 (5 bases each). Trimming stripped 4 bases from V and 1 base from J, with 17 bases between. CDR3 length: 16 amino acids. Per germline, CDR1 SGHRS and CDR2 YFSETQ. CDR3 sequence (DNA): TGCGCCAGCAGCCGGGACCAGCCGTCATTCCAAGAGACCCAGTACTTC. Translation: CASSRDQPSFQETQYF.

J is TRBJ2-5 and V is TRBV19; maybe TRBD1 (7 bases). The CDR3 has 15 amino acids. V was shortened by 6 bases and J by 5 bases, with 19 bases between the two germline ends. Per germline, CDR1 LNHDA and CDR2 SQIVND (reference sequence). CDR3: CASSLTGRFSETQYF. CDR3 nucleotides: TGTGCCAGTAGCCTGACAGGGAGGTTTTCGGAGACCCAGTACTTC. Full variable domain (rest looked up from reference TRBV19 and TRBJ2-5): DGGITQSPKYLFRKEGQNVTLSCEQNLNHDAMYWYRQDPGQGLRLIYYSQIVNDFQKGDIAEGYSVSREKKESFPLTVTSAQKNPTAFYLCASSLTGRFSETQYFGPGTRLLVL.

The genes are TRBV18 and TRBJ1-1, with D tentatively TRBD1 (6 bases). Germline values: CDR1 KGHSH, CDR2 LQKENI. The CDR3 is made up of 14 amino acids. The V end lost 4 bases, the J end lost 3 bases, and 12 bases lay between the germline ends. Here the CDR3 reads CASSRAGADTEAFF. The CDR3 nucleotides read TGTGCCAGCTCACGGGCAGGGGCGGACACTGAAGCTTTCTTT. Combining the CDR3 with reference TRBV18 and TRBJ1-1 gives the whole variable domain NAGVMQNPRHLVRRRGQEARLRCSPMKGHSHVYWYRQLPEEGLKFMVYLQKENIIDESGMPKERFSAEFPKEGPSILRIQQVVRGDSAAYFCASSRAGADTEAFFGQGTRLTVV.

The CDR3 loop is CASSSGPNQPQHF. The DNA for the CDR3 is TGTGCCAGCAGTTCCGGGCCGAATCAGCCCCAGCATTTT. The J gene is TRBJ1-5, the V gene TRBV27; D ambiguous. V was trimmed by 4 bases and J by 4 bases, leaving 8 bases between them. Germline CDR1 reads MNHEY; CDR2 reads SMNVEV (reference sequence). The CDR3 covers 13 residues.